This T cell receptor beta chain derives from a study of cytomegalovirus exposure and HLA in healthy donors. Of note for this clone: Its target is not known.

Findings of the study overall: Later examination showed HLA-associated TCR beta chains had greater clonal expansion than equally common others.

This cohort consisted of healthy bone marrow donors. PCR involved 60 Vbeta and 13 Jbeta primers. The method was immunoSEQ multiplex PCR; TCRdb's version includes in-frame clones alone and lacks a portion of them. The sample has roughly 200,000 clones; 86% are singletons. The CDR3 consists of 14 residues. V lost 3 bases and J 1 base, leaving 8 bases between the germline ends. The V gene's germline CDR1 is SGHRS and CDR2 YFSETQ. The sequencing input was PBMCs. The origin of this receptor is a woman between 25 and 40 years old in good health and CMV-seronegative. This chain joins TRBV5-1 and TRBJ2-1; D not resolved. The CDR3 DNA is TGCGCCAGCAGCTCCTTCTCGTCCTACAATGAGCAGTTCTTC. Translated, it gives CASSSFSSYNEQFF.